This T cell receptor beta chain originates from a study of CD4 T cells in relation to SARS-CoV-2 and coronaviruses. Across the whole study: PBMCs were cultured with antigen for roughly nine days before TCR beta sequencing.

The data were produced by immunoSEQ multiplex PCR, yet TCRdb's version contains in-frame clones alone and is incomplete. This sample has about 29,000 clones, with around three quarters found just once. Unexposed donor CD4+ T cells date from about 2011-2018, before the COVID-19 pandemic. CD4+ T cells were isolated from the cells after about ten days of culture. CDR3 length: 15 amino acids. Germline values: CDR1 LGHDT, CDR2 YNNKEL (reference sequence). Trimming removed 0 bases from V and 1 base from J, with 7 bases in between. This clone was observed a handful of times. No antigen is known for it. Study-wide results and caveats: Around 62% of donors had memory CD4+ clonotypes crossrecognizing SARS-CoV-2 and common cold coronavirus spike. Samples before the pandemic and after infection were not matched within any donor.

The clonotype comes from a human donor in good health. The sample was CD4+ T cells from PBMCs, cultured in vitro. V and J are TRBV3-1 (or the pseudogene TRBV3-2) and TRBJ2-1; no clear D gene. CDR3 region: CASSQDIGSYNEQFF. The CDR3 DNA reads TGTGCCAGCAGCCAAGATATCGGGTCCTACAATGAGCAGTTCTTC.